A single sample is the source of the 8 T cell receptor beta chains below, sequenced in a study of blood T cell repertoires in COVID-19. Repertoires were generated with immunoSEQ multiplex PCR, while TCRdb's copy carries only in-frame clones and drops some. The data show some 53,000 clones, with about nine tenths seen just once and 12% to 15% held by the top ten. The sequenced material came from peripheral blood. Receptors originate from a man in his 70s with acute or convalescent COVID-19.

The rearrangement joins TRBV4-3 to TRBJ1-5; D is undetermined. CDR1 is LGHNA, CDR2 YSLEER, per germline. V lost 0 bases and J lost 6, with 9 bases in between. This CDR3 has 14 amino acids. The CDR3 protein is CASSQDLPGQPQHF. The CDR3 nucleotides are TGCGCCAGCAGCCAAGATTTACCGGGTCAGCCCCAGCATTTT.

Only one count was recorded for this clone. The chain is built from TRBV5-5 and TRBJ2-7; 7 positions match TRBD1. This CDR3 region has 14 residues. V lost 4 bases, J lost 4 bases, and 8 bases stayed unmatched. CDR1 is SGHKS, CDR2 YYEKEE, per germline (reference sequence). Here the CDR3 reads CASSPGQVNYEQYV. The CDR3 DNA reads TGTGCCAGCAGCCCAGGACAGGTAAATTACGAGCAGTACGTC.

This clone was seen only a few times. The chain links TRBV6-5 to TRBJ1-1; 8 bases align to TRBD1. With 6 bases clipped from V and 5 bases from J, the junction kept 5 bases outside the gene matches. The CDR3 has 13 amino acids. CDR1 and CDR2 (germline): MNHEY, SVGAGI. The CDR3 nucleotides read TGTGCCAGCAGAGACAGGGGTAGAACTGAAGCTTTCTTT. As protein: CASRDRGRTEAFF.

The chain employs TRBV19 and TRBJ1-2; perhaps TRBD1 as D (5 bases). Germline V gene data show CDR1 as LNHDA and CDR2 as SQIVND (reference sequence). The CDR3 spans 15 residues. V was pared by 5 bases and J by 8 bases, with 21 bases between. The chain's CDR3 is CASSSQQASSEGYTF. The DNA for the CDR3 is TGTGCCAGTAGTTCCCAACAGGCTTCCTCGGAGGGCTACACCTTC.

The chain links TRBV4-3 to TRBJ1-2, with a weak D call TRBD1 (6 bases). The germline V gene has CDR1 LGHNA and CDR2 YSLEER. The CDR3 is 17 amino acids. The V and J ends lost 0 bases and 7 bases respectively, with 21 bases between them. In DNA, the CDR3 is TGCGCCAGCAGCCAAGAATACTTCCTCACGACAGGCCCTGGCTACACCTTC. Translation gives CASSQEYFLTTGPGYTF.

The V gene is TRBV6-4, the J gene TRBJ2-3; TRBD2 might be the D (5 bases). V lost 4 bases and J lost 1, with 12 bases in between. This CDR3 is built from 15 residues. Per germline, CDR1 MRHNA and CDR2 SNTAGT. CDR3 region: CASSVISAGTDTQYF. Written as DNA, the CDR3 is TGTGCCAGCAGTGTGATTAGCGCGGGCACAGATACGCAGTATTTT.

In this sample, this clone turned up a few times. V is TRBV4-2 and J is TRBJ1-2; 8 nucleotides agree with TRBD1. The V gene's germline CDR1 is LGHNA and CDR2 YNFKEQ. The CDR3 is made up of 15 amino acids. The V segment lost 0 bases and the J segment 4 bases; nucleotides outside the gene matches: 4. The CDR3 is CASSQESTGVYGYTF. The DNA of the CDR3 is TGTGCCAGCAGCCAAGAATCGACAGGGGTCTATGGCTACACCTTC.

The chain links TRBV19 to TRBJ2-2; TRBD2 agrees at 10 bases. The V segment lost 5 bases and the J segment 2 bases; nucleotides outside the gene matches: 8. The germline V gene encodes CDR1 LNHDA and CDR2 SQIVND (reference sequence). The CDR3 is 17 residues long. CDR3 DNA sequence: TGTGCCAGTAGTTTTCTTAGCGGGGGGCCCAACACCGGGGAGCTGTTTTTT. Translated: CASSFLSGGPNTGELFF.